The next 6 T cell receptor beta chains were all read from a single sample in a study of CXCR3-negative and CXCR3-positive naive CD8 T cells. The study, taken as a whole, reports: More hydrophobic TRB CDR3s were found in CXCR3-positive naive cells than in CXCR3-negative naive cells.

TRB cDNA was prepared as libraries by UMI-labeled 5' RACE. Reanalyzing the 5' RACE reads, TCRdb keeps one entry per CDR3 protein, without DNA. In all, the sample yields around 140,000 distinct CDR3 sequences. For these receptors, no antigen is known. The sequencing input was naive CXCR3+ CD8+ T cells from blood. Subset specified: CD45RO-CCR7+CD27+CD95- naive CD8+ T cells expressing CXCR3 (TNR3+). The source of these receptors is a human donor in good health. Some clones in this sample may be carry-over from other donors' samples.

The chain has TRBV2 and TRBJ1-1; there is no DNA to check the TCRdb D call of TRBD1. Germline CDR1 SNHLY, CDR2 FYNNEI. The length of the CDR3 is 14 residues. The CDR3 is CASSETGGGTEAFF.

The chain links TRBV29-1 to TRBJ2-1; TCRdb selects TRBD2, and the lack of DNA leaves this call unchecked. CDR3 size: 16 residues. Germline CDR1 reads SQVTM; CDR2 reads ANQGSEA. The CDR3: CSVEAPGLAVYNEQFF.

This sequence joins TRBV10-3 and TRBJ2-7; the D call of TRBD1 rests on TCRdb alone, since no DNA is present to check it. The CDR3 runs to 12 residues. CDR1 is ENHRY and CDR2 is SYGVKD in the germline V gene. The CDR3 region is CAAGQVFGEQYF.

The rearrangement joins TRBV6-5 to TRBJ2-5; checking the TCRdb D call of TRBD1 is not possible without DNA. CDR3 length: 14 amino acids. Germline CDR1 reads MNHEY; CDR2 reads SVGAGI. CDR3 sequence: CASSIRDSQETQYF.

The gene calls are TRBV20-1 and TRBJ2-1; TCRdb reports TRBD2, a call that lacks DNA to check it against. The CDR3 has 15 residues. Germline lookup yields CDR1 DFQATT and CDR2 SNEGSKA (reference sequence). Here the CDR3 reads CSAREVGGPGNEQFF.

V gene TRBV7-9 combines with J gene TRBJ2-5; the D call from TCRdb, TRBD2, cannot be confirmed without DNA. This CDR3 contains 16 residues. The germline V gene has CDR1 SEHNR and CDR2 FQNEAQ (reference sequence). CDR3 sequence: CASSLTPRLAEETQYF.